A selection of T cell receptor beta chains follows, all from one sample in a study of OX40 agonist ivuxolimab in advanced cancers. Only in-frame clones appear in the TCRdb table, and some are missing; sequencing was by immunoSEQ multiplex PCR. The sample gives under 95,000 clones, 86% of which show up once; about 0.75% is in the top ten. This specimen was CD4+ or CD8+ T cells sorted from blood, taken in a trial of the OX40 agonist ivuxolimab. The receptor set was obtained from an adult with an advanced solid tumor such as melanoma, head and neck, liver or kidney cancer. Both conserved end residues are part of each CDR3. D genes are given only for firm matches. Part of the rows lack a size; the others show once, few, many or a class for expanded clones.

cdr3_nt,cdr3_aa,d_call,v_call,clone_size,j_call
TGTGCCTCCTTTTCGAGGGACAGCAGTTACGAGCAGTACTTC,CASFSRDSSYEQYF,TRBD1,TRBV6-1,few,TRBJ2-7
TGTGCCAGCAGTCCTCCCCTGGGACAGGGGAAAGGAGCTTTCTTT,CASSPPLGQGKGAFF,TRBD1,TRBV28,once,TRBJ1-1
TGCGCCAGCAGTATCACAGGACTAGCGGGAACCCACGAGCAGTACTTC,CASSITGLAGTHEQYF,TRBD2,TRBV10-1,.,TRBJ2-7
TGTGCCAGCAGCCTGCTCCGCCGGACTAACACTGAAGCTTTCTTT,CASSLLRRTNTEAFF,.,TRBV14,.,TRBJ1-1
TGTGCCAGCACAGTTACAGCTAGCACAGATACGCAGTATTTT,CASTVTASTDTQYF,.,TRBV2,once,TRBJ2-3
TGTGCCAGCAGCTTGGGCCGGGGCGAGGGATACGAGCAGTACTTC,CASSLGRGEGYEQYF,.,TRBV5-4,.,TRBJ2-7
TGTGCCAGCAGCCAGCTTTATCGGGGGGCGCGGGGCAATGAGCAGTTCTTC,CASSQLYRGARGNEQFF,.,TRBV5-6,once,TRBJ2-1
TGTGCCAGCAGCCCAGATCACACAGATACGCAGTATTTT,CASSPDHTDTQYF,.,TRBV9,once,TRBJ2-3
TGTGCCAGCAGTGAATCTCGACCCCTACACGAGCAGTACTTC,CASSESRPLHEQYF,.,TRBV2,.,TRBJ2-7
TGTGCCAGCAGTTCTATTTCCGGGACACTCCAGGGGTTTCAGTTCTTC,CASSSISGTLQGFQFF,.,TRBV27,.,TRBJ2-1
TGTCCCGGGGACAGGGACCACGAGCAGTACTTC,CPGDRDHEQYF,.,TRBV21-1,.,TRBJ2-7
TGTGCCAGCTCTCGGGGGAGCGGACTCTACGAGCAGTACTTC,CASSRGSGLYEQYF,.,TRBV5-4,.,TRBJ2-7